One and the same sample provided the 8 T cell receptor beta chains below, sequenced in a study of vaccination and CD4 T cells after COVID-19. TCRdb ran MiXCR on the PCR reads and lists one entry per CDR3 protein. Of about 20,000 distinct CDR3 sequences listed, approximately 65% are singletons. The source was CD4+ T cells from blood, collected before SARS-CoV-2 vaccination. These receptors all come from a human donor who had recovered from COVID-19.

The chain employs TRBV20-1 and TRBJ1-5; no clear D. The CDR3 is 13 amino acids. From germline, CDR1 is DFQATT and CDR2 SNEGSKA (reference sequence). Between the trimmed V and J ends, which lost 2 bases and 0 bases, there was a span of 5 bases. The CDR3 bases are TGCAGTGCTAGACACCATAGCAATCAGCCCCAGCATTTT. Its translation: CSARHHSNQPQHF.

The J gene is TRBJ2-7, the V gene TRBV6-1, with D perhaps assigned TRBD1 or TRBD2 (5 bases each). CDR1 and CDR2 from the germline V gene are MNHNS and SASEGT. This CDR3 spans 15 amino acids. Trimming left V 5 bases short and J 0 bases short, with 14 bases between. CDR3 in amino acids: CASSHPRDGSYEQYF. The CDR3 bases are TGTGCCAGCAGTCACCCCCGGGACGGCTCCTACGAGCAGTACTTC.

J is TRBJ2-7 and V is TRBV12-3 or TRBV12-4, with 8 bases matching TRBD2. This CDR3 comprises 11 residues. For the CDR3, the DNA is TGTGCTTCGGGACTAGCCTACGAGCAGTACTTC. It specifies CASGLAYEQYF.

V is TRBV5-1 and J is TRBJ2-3; no clear D. In germline, CDR1 is SGHRS, CDR2 YFSETQ. The CDR3 sequence is 14 residues long. V dropped 4 bases and J dropped 2 bases, with 11 bases sitting between them. CDR3 in DNA: TGCGCCAGCAGCCCCGGATGGATCACAGATACGCAGTATTTT. Translating it yields CASSPGWITDTQYF.

This clonotype was detected a few times. The chain combines TRBV7-3 with TRBJ1-2; perhaps TRBD1 as D (6 bases). This CDR3 region has 15 residues. Trimming shortened V by 5 bases and J by 4 bases, and 17 bases separated the two germline ends. Germline values: CDR1 SGHTA, CDR2 FQGTGA. Written as DNA, the CDR3 is TGTGCCAGCAGCCCATCCCAGGGGACTCTCTATGGCTACACCTTC. Its translation is CASSPSQGTLYGYTF.

The table lists this clonotype with a few counts. This chain uses TRBV6-1 with TRBJ2-2; D is unclear. Trimming stripped 6 bases from V and 1 base from J, with 9 bases between. Germline lookup yields CDR1 MNHNS and CDR2 SASEGT. The CDR3 covers 14 residues. The CDR3 region has the DNA TGTGCCAGCAGCCTTTGGCGGAACACCGGGGAGCTGTTTTTT. Its translation: CASSLWRNTGELFF.

The chain recombines TRBV28 with TRBJ1-2; D is unclear. The length of the CDR3 is 11 residues. From germline, CDR1 is MDHEN and CDR2 SYDVKM. Trimming took 4 bases from V and 11 from J, leaving 11 bases between them. CDR3: CASSSPSFYTF. CDR3 DNA: TGTGCCAGCAGTTCCCCCAGTTTTTACACCTTC.

J is TRBJ2-1 and V is TRBV6-1; D remains ambiguous. Germline lookup yields CDR1 MNHNS and CDR2 SASEGT. Trimming shortened V by 6 bases and J by 0 bases, and 12 bases separated the two germline ends. The CDR3 has 15 amino acids. This CDR3 is CASRVTYSSYNEQFF. The DNA for the CDR3 is TGTGCCAGCAGAGTGACGTACAGCTCCTACAATGAGCAGTTCTTC.